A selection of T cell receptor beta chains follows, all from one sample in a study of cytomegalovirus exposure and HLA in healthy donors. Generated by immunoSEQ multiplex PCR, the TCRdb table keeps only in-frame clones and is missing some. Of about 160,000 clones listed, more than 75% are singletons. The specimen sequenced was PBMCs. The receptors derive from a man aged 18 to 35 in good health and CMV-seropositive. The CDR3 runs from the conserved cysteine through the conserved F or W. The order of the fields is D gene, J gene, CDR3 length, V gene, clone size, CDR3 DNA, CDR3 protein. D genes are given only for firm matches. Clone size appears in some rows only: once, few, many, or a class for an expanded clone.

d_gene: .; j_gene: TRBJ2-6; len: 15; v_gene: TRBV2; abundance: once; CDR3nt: TGTGCCAGCAACCTTTGGAGGGCCGGGGCCAACGTCCTGACTTTC; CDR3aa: CASNLWRAGANVLTF
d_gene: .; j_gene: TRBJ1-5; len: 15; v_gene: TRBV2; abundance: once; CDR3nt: TGTGCCAGCGGGCCTTCGGGGAGCAGCAATCAGCCCCAGCATTTT; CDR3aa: CASGPSGSSNQPQHF
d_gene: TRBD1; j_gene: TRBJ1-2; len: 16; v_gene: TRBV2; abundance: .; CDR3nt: TGTGCCAGCAGTGGTTTGTTGGCAGGGGGGATGGATGGCTACACCTTC; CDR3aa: CASSGLLAGGMDGYTF
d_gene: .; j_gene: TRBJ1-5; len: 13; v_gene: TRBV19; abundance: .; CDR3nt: TGTGCCAGTAGTGGGGCTAGCAATCAGCCCCAGCATTTT; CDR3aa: CASSGASNQPQHF
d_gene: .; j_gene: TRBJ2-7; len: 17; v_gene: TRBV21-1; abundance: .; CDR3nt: TGTGCCAGCAGCAAAAGCATTGGACAGGCTACCTCCTACGAGCAGTACTTC; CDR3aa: CASSKSIGQATSYEQYF
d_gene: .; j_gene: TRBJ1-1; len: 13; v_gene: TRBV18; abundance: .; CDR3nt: TGTGCCAGCTCACCACCGACAGACATTGAAGCTTTCTTT; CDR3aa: CASSPPTDIEAFF
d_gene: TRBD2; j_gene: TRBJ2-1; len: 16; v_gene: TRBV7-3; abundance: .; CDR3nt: TGTGCCAGCAGCTTAATCGCTAGCGGGGGGAACAATGAGCAGTTCTTC; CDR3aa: CASSLIASGGNNEQFF
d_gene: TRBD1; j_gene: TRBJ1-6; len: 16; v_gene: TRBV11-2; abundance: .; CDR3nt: TGTGCCAGCAGCTTAGTCCAGGGGGCATATAATTCACCCCTCCACTTT; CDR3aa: CASSLVQGAYNSPLHF
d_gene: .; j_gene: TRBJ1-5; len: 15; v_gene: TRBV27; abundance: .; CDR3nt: TGTGCCAGCAGCCTAGGGGGGGGTGGCAATCAGCCCCAGCATTTT; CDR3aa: CASSLGGGGNQPQHF
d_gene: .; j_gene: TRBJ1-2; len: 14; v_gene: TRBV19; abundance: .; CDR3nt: TGTGCCAGTAGTATTTCGGCGGTTAACTATGGCTACACCTTC; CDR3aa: CASSISAVNYGYTF
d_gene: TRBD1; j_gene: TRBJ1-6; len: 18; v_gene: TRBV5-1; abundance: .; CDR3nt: TGCGCCAGCAGCTTGACGCCGGGACAGGGAACATATAATTCACCCCTCCACTTT; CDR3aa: CASSLTPGQGTYNSPLHF
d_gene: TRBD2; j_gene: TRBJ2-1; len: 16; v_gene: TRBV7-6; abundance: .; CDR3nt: TGTGCCAGCAGCTTAGCGCTAGCGGGGGGAAGCAATGAGCAGTTCTTC; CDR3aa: CASSLALAGGSNEQFF
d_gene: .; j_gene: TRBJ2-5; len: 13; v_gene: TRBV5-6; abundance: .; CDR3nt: TGTGCCAGCAGCTTGGCCTTCCAAGAGACCCAGTACTTC; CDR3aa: CASSLAFQETQYF
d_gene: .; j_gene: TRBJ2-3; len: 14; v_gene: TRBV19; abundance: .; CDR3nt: TGTGCCAGTAGTATGAGAACGTACACAGATACGCAGTATTTT; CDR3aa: CASSMRTYTDTQYF
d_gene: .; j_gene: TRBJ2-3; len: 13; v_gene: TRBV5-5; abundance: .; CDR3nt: TGTGCCAGCAGCTTGGCAGCGGGAGATACGCAGTATTTT; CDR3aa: CASSLAAGDTQYF
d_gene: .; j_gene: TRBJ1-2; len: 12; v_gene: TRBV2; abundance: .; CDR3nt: TGTGCCAGCAGGGCGGACAGAGATGGCTACACCTTC; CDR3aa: CASRADRDGYTF
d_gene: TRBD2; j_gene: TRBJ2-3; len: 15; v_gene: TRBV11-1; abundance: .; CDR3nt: TGTGCCAGCAGCTCTTCCGGGACTAGCTCAGATACGCAGTATTTT; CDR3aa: CASSSSGTSSDTQYF
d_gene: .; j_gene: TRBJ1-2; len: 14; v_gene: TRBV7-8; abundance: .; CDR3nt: TGTGCCAGCAGCCCCCGGGAGGGCGGGTATGGCTACACCTTC; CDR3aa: CASSPREGGYGYTF
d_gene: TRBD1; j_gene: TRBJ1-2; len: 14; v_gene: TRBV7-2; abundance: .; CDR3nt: TGTGCCAGCAACGTCTGGACAGGGGCCTATGGCTACACCTTC; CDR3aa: CASNVWTGAYGYTF
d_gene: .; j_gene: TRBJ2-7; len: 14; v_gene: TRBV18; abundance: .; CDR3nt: TGTGCCAGCTCACCTGCGGGACAGACCTACGAGCAGTACTTC; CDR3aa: CASSPAGQTYEQYF
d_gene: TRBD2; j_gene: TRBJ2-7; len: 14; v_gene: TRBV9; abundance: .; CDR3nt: TGTGCCAGCAGCCTCCGGGCGGGGGGCTACGAGCAGTACTTC; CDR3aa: CASSLRAGGYEQYF
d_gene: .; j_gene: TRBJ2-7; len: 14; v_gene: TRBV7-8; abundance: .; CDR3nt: TGTGCCAGCAGCTTAGATCCTAGCGTCTACGAGCAGTACTTC; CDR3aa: CASSLDPSVYEQYF
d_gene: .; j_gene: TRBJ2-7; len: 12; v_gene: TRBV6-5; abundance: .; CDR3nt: TGTGCCAGCAGTTACTGGCAGGGCGAGCAGTACTTC; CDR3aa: CASSYWQGEQYF
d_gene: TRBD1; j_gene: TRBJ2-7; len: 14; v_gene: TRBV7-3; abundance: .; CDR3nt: TGTGCCAGCAGCCCCGGGACAGGGGTAGGCGAGCAGTACTTC; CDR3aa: CASSPGTGVGEQYF
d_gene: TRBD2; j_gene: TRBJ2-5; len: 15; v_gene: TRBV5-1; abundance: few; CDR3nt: TGCGCCAGCAGCTTGGGACTAGCGGGCCAAGAGACCCAGTACTTC; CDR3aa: CASSLGLAGQETQYF
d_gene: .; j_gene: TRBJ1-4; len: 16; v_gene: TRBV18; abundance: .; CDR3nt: TGTGCCAGCTCACCGTATCTAACAGGAGTTAATGAAAAACTGTTTTTT; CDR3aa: CASSPYLTGVNEKLFF
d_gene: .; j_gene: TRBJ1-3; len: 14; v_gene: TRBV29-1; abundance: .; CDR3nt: TGCAGCGTTGTGGATGTGAAGTATGGAGGCACCATATATTTT; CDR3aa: CSVVDVKYGGTIYF
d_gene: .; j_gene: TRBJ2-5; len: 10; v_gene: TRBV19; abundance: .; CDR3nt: TGTGTCCGGCCGGGGGAGACCCAGTACTTC; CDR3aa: CVRPGETQYF
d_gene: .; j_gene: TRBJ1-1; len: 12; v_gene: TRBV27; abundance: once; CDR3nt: TGTGCCAGCAGCCGAAGAGACACTGAAGCTTTCTTT; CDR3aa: CASSRRDTEAFF
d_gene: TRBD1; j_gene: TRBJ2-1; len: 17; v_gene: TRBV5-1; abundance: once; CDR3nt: TGCGCCAGCAGCGCAATCGGACAGGGCAGGTCCTACAATGAGCAGTTCTTC; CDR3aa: CASSAIGQGRSYNEQFF
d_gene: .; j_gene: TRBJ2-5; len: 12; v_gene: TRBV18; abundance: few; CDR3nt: TGTGCCAGCTCATCGTACCAAGAGACCCAGTACTTC; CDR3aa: CASSSYQETQYF
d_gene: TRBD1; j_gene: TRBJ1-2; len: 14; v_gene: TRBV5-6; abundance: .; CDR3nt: TGTGCCAGCAGCCTCGGACAGGATAACTATGGCTACACCTTC; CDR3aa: CASSLGQDNYGYTF
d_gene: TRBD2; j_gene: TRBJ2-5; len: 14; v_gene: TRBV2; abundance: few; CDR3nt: TGTGCCAGCATTAGCGGGGTTGAGGGGGAGACCCAGTACTTC; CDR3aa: CASISGVEGETQYF
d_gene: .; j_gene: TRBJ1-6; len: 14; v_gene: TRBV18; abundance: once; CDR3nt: TGTGCCAGCTCATTTGGGGGGAGAAATTCACCCCTCCACTTT; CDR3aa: CASSFGGRNSPLHF